A single sample gave rise to the 30 T cell receptor beta chains below, sequenced in a study of blood T cell repertoires in COVID-19 (dated by TCRdb to about 2020). Library construction relied on the immunoSEQ multiplex PCR assay. The source is immuneACCESS, and TCRdb retained only in-frame sequences with V and J called. Part of the clones is not carried over; for the studies checked, unresolved V genes explain less than half of this, and the remainder is unexplained. For this sample there are some 150,000 clones; 78% appear just once. In total, the top ten clones hold less than 7.5% of the sample. The sequencing input was PBMCs or T cells enriched from blood (not recorded which). The receptors originated from a woman between 45 and 60 years old who had recovered from COVID-19.

The rearrangement joins TRBV7-9 to TRBJ1-2; the D gene is possibly TRBD1 (5 bases). V was pared by 1 base and J by 7 bases, with 13 bases between. The CDR3 is 14 amino acids. Germline assignment: CDR1 SEHNR and CDR2 FQNEAQ (reference sequence). DNA of the CDR3: TGTGCCAGCAGCTTAGATCGGGGGAAGGCTGGCTACACCTTC. Translating it yields CASSLDRGKAGYTF.

The gene calls are TRBV7-2 and TRBJ1-4, with a weak D call TRBD1 (6 bases). The CDR3 covers 13 residues. V was cut by 8 bases and J by 4 bases, with 11 bases left in between. Germline V CDR1 and CDR2: SGHTA, FQGNSA. The DNA of the CDR3 is TGTGCCAGCGGGACAACCCTTAATGAAAAACTGTTTTTT. It specifies CASGTTLNEKLFF. Full variable domain (outside the CDR3, taken from reference TRBV7-2 and TRBJ1-4): GAGVSQSPSNKVTEKGKDVELRCDPISGHTALYWYRQSLGQGLEFLIYFQGNSAPDKSGLPSDRFSAERTGGSVSTLTIQRTQQEDSAVYLCASGTTLNEKLFFGSGTQLSVL.

This clone was seen once. The chain is built from TRBV2 and TRBJ1-6; TRBD1 matches 8 bases. CDR3 length: 15 residues. The trim removed 5 bases at V and 7 bases at J, leaving 7 bases unmatched. Germline lookup yields CDR1 SNHLY and CDR2 FYNNEI. CDR3 residues: CASSLLDRANSPLHF. In DNA, the CDR3 is TGTGCCAGCAGTCTCCTGGACAGGGCGAATTCACCCCTCCACTTT.

This clone came up many times. The chain joins TRBV5-6 to TRBJ1-4; D is unclear. V lost 1 base and J 6 bases, leaving 4 bases between the germline ends. The CDR3 sequence is 12 residues long. From germline, CDR1 is SGHDT and CDR2 YYEEEE. The CDR3 spells CASSLSDEKLFF. CDR3 DNA: TGTGCCAGCAGCTTGTCTGATGAAAAACTGTTTTTT.

This clone was seen more than once but under ten times. V is TRBV29-1 and J is TRBJ1-2; maybe TRBD1 (6 bases). Trimming left V 7 bases short and J 2 bases short, with 11 bases between. The CDR3 extends over 12 amino acids. Germline V CDR1 and CDR2: SQVTM, ANQGSEA. The CDR3 sequence is CSARTENYGYTF. CDR3 nucleotides: TGCAGCGCCCGGACAGAAAACTATGGCTACACCTTC.

The chain is built from TRBV7-3 and TRBJ2-5, with 9 bases identical to TRBD2. This CDR3 has 14 residues. With 5 bases clipped from V and 1 base from J, the junction kept 2 bases outside the gene matches. Germline CDR1 SGHTA, CDR2 FQGTGA. The CDR3 nucleotides are TGTGCCAGCAGCCGCGGGGGGGCCCAAGAGACCCAGTACTTC. This sequence encodes CASSRGGAQETQYF.

This clone has just one count. The genes are TRBV19 and TRBJ1-2, with 8 bases fitting TRBD1. Germline assignment: CDR1 LNHDA and CDR2 SQIVND (reference sequence). V trimming: 4 bases; J trimming: 2 bases; junction bases outside the gene matches: 6. The CDR3 is 15 amino acids. CDR3 sequence reads: CASSNRGDRNYGYTF. The CDR3 region has the DNA TGTGCCAGTAGTAACAGAGGGGACAGGAACTATGGCTACACCTTC. Full variable domain (outside the CDR3, taken from reference TRBV19 and TRBJ1-2): DGGITQSPKYLFRKEGQNVTLSCEQNLNHDAMYWYRQDPGQGLRLIYYSQIVNDFQKGDIAEGYSVSREKKESFPLTVTSAQKNPTAFYLCASSNRGDRNYGYTFGSGTRLTVV.

This rearrangement joins TRBV6-5 to TRBJ2-7; 9 positions agree with TRBD2. Trimming at V came to 6 bases and at J to 5 bases, leaving 8 bases not matched to a gene. The CDR3 is 14 residues long. CDR1 is MNHEY and CDR2 is SVGAGI in the germline V gene. The CDR3 DNA is TGTGCCAGCAGCGACGAGGCGGGAGGGGACGAGCAGTACTTC. The encoded protein is CASSDEAGGDEQYF.

The J gene is TRBJ2-3, the V gene TRBV15; D may be TRBD2 (6 bases). This CDR3 is built from 16 residues. Trimming removed 0 bases from V and 2 bases from J, with 12 bases in between. Germline assignment: CDR1 LNHNV and CDR2 YYDKDF (reference sequence). CDR3 sequence reads: CATSRDMAGITDTQYF. CDR3 coding DNA: TGTGCCACCAGCAGAGATATGGCGGGAATCACAGATACGCAGTATTTT. The full variable domain, its missing parts supplied by reference TRBV15 and TRBJ2-3, is DAMVIQNPRYQVTQFGKPVTLSCSQTLNHNVMYWYQQKSSQAPKLLFHYYDKDFNNEADTPDNFQSRRPNTSFCFLDIRSPGLGDTAMYLCATSRDMAGITDTQYFGPGTRLTVL.

The gene calls are TRBV7-2 and TRBJ2-5; TRBD1 might be the D (6 bases). Trimming removed 1 base at V and 3 bases at J, with 9 bases between. The CDR3 sequence is 14 residues long. The germline gives CDR1 SGHTA, CDR2 FQGNSA. The CDR3 reads CASSLGQAKETQYF. The DNA of the CDR3 is TGTGCCAGCAGCTTAGGACAGGCTAAAGAGACCCAGTACTTC.

The chain links TRBV28 to TRBJ2-4; 9 bases match TRBD1. Looked up from germline, CDR1 is MDHEN and CDR2 is SYDVKM. The trim removed 5 bases at V and 7 bases at J, leaving 9 bases unmatched. This CDR3 has 15 residues. The CDR3 bases are TGTGCCAGCAGTGGGACAGGGTCCCGTCTGAACATTCAGTACTTC. Translating it yields CASSGTGSRLNIQYF.

The chain employs TRBV15 and TRBJ1-4; possible D gene TRBD1, 5 bases. CDR1 is LNHNV and CDR2 is YYDKDF in the germline V gene (reference sequence). The CDR3 has 13 amino acids. Trimming removed 10 bases at V and 2 bases at J, with 11 bases between. The CDR3 bases are TGTGCCATTCGCAGGGATACTAATGAAAAACTGTTTTTT. Translating gives CAIRRDTNEKLFF.

V and J are TRBV27 and TRBJ2-7; 7 nucleotides align to TRBD2. Germline CDR1 MNHEY, CDR2 SMNVEV (reference sequence). This CDR3 region has 13 residues. J was trimmed by 6 bases and V by 3 bases; bases with no gene match: 5. CDR3 amino acids: CASSFPSGGEQYV. CDR3 sequence (DNA): TGTGCCAGCAGTTTTCCTAGCGGCGGCGAGCAGTACGTC.

This clone has just one count. The DNA for the CDR3 is TGTGCTACAATTCGCTCCTATAATTCACCCCTCCACTTT. As protein: CATIRSYNSPLHF. The V and J genes are TRBV30 and TRBJ1-6, with no clear D. Germline assignment: CDR1 GTSNPN and CDR2 SVGIG (reference sequence). This CDR3 is built from 13 residues.

The table lists this clone with a count of one. CDR3 residues: CASSEGQTSNQPQHF. The DNA of the CDR3 is TGTGCCAGCAGTGAAGGACAGACTAGCAATCAGCCCCAGCATTTT. The chain links TRBV6-1 to TRBJ1-5; TRBD1 might be the D (5 bases). This CDR3 contains 15 residues. CDR1 is MNHNS and CDR2 is SASEGT in the germline V gene. Trimming cost V 1 base and J 0 bases, with 7 bases left between them.

V gene TRBV29-1 combines with J gene TRBJ1-1; no clear D. This CDR3 spans 13 amino acids. CDR1 and CDR2 from the germline V gene are SQVTM and ANQGSEA. Trimming took 6 bases from V and 5 from J, leaving 16 bases between them. This CDR3 is CSVGISAGTEAFF. DNA for the CDR3: TGCAGCGTGGGGATTTCGGCGGGGACTGAAGCTTTCTTT.

J is TRBJ1-6 and V is TRBV28, with a possible D match to TRBD1 (5 bases). Germline V gene lookup returns CDR1 MDHEN and CDR2 SYDVKM. The CDR3 runs to 16 residues. The V end was cut by 6 bases, the J end by 7 bases, with 19 bases between. This CDR3 is CASRVLLQGSNSPLHF. CDR3 DNA sequence: TGTGCCAGCAGAGTCCTTCTCCAGGGCTCAAATTCACCCCTCCACTTT.

The chain is built from TRBV10-3 and TRBJ1-5; D may be TRBD1 (6 bases). The CDR3 is 17 residues long. V shed 3 bases and J shed 0 bases, with 15 bases lying between them. Germline V gives CDR1 ENHRY, CDR2 SYGVKD. The CDR3, as DNA: TGTGCCATCAGTGACGGACAGTTAAGATATAGCAATCAGCCCCAGCATTTT. It yields the protein CAISDGQLRYSNQPQHF.

J is TRBJ2-3 and V is TRBV27; possible D gene TRBD2, 5 bases. The CDR3 sequence is 18 residues long. Trimming removed 2 bases at V and 0 bases at J, with 18 bases between. Germline CDR1 and CDR2: MNHEY and SMNVEV (reference sequence). CDR3 in amino acids: CASSLGRRTAASTDTQYF. In DNA form, the CDR3 reads TGTGCCAGCAGTTTAGGGAGACGGACCGCCGCTAGCACAGATACGCAGTATTTT.

The genes are TRBV5-8 and TRBJ2-7, with D possibly matching TRBD1 (6 bases). Germline values: CDR1 SGHTS, CDR2 YDEGEE. Trimming took off 7 bases at V and 3 bases at J, with 23 bases between the two ends. There are 16 residues in the CDR3. Here the CDR3 reads CASFGQTRRGRYEQYV. The CDR3 DNA sequence: TGTGCCAGCTTTGGACAGACGAGAAGGGGACGCTACGAGCAGTACGTC.

The chain joins TRBV27 to TRBJ1-5; D ambiguous. CDR1 MNHEY and CDR2 SMNVEV come from the germline V gene (reference sequence). This CDR3 has 15 residues. Trimming removed 6 bases from V and 5 bases from J, with 17 bases in between. CDR3 nucleotide sequence: TGTGCCAGCAGCCGTTTTGGGGAGGGTGATCAGCCCCAGCATTTT. Its translation: CASSRFGEGDQPQHF.

The DNA of the CDR3 is TGTGCCAGCAGCCTTCTCGGACAGATGGGCACTGAAGCTTTCTTT. It yields the protein CASSLLGQMGTEAFF. J is TRBJ1-1 and V is TRBV5-7, with D tentatively TRBD1 (6 bases). TRBV5-7 is noted as an ORF with a role that remains uncertain. The CDR3 is made up of 15 amino acids. The V and J ends lost 4 bases and 4 bases respectively, with 17 bases between them.

The V gene is TRBV5-4, the J gene TRBJ2-3; 9 bases line up with TRBD1. V shed 4 bases and J 2 bases; nucleotides not matched to a gene: 5. Germline V gene data show CDR1 as SGHNT and CDR2 as YYREEE (reference sequence). The CDR3 is made up of 15 amino acids. CDR3 sequence reads: CASSATGGYTDTQYF. CDR3 nucleotide sequence: TGTGCCAGCAGCGCGACAGGGGGTTACACAGATACGCAGTATTTT.

The chain is built from TRBV5-5 and TRBJ1-4, with 7 bases that match TRBD1. The junction had 12 bases not matched to a gene; V was cut back by 3 bases and J by 7 bases. This CDR3 spans 16 amino acids. In germline, CDR1 is SGHKS, CDR2 YYEKEE (reference sequence). CDR3 sequence: CASSSTLPGQLEKLFF. DNA for the CDR3: TGTGCCAGCAGCTCGACCCTACCGGGACAGCTTGAAAAACTGTTTTTT. The entire variable domain, with the rest obtained from reference TRBV5-5 and TRBJ1-4, is as follows: DAGVTQSPTHLIKTRGQQVTLRCSPISGHKSVSWYQQVLGQGPQFIFQYYEKEERGRGNFPDRFSARQFPNYSSELNVNALLLGDSALYLCASSSTLPGQLEKLFFGSGTQLSVL.

The chain is built from TRBV18 and TRBJ2-4; 7 bases map to TRBD1. V was clipped by 4 bases and J by 1 base; unmatched bases: 7. CDR1 is KGHSH, CDR2 LQKENI, per germline. The CDR3 runs to 16 residues. The chain's CDR3 is CASSLTGTAAKNIQYF. The CDR3 DNA reads as TGTGCCAGCTCACTGACCGGGACAGCCGCCAAAAACATTCAGTACTTC.

The genes are TRBV29-1 and TRBJ2-2; 9 bases align to TRBD1. The V gene end was trimmed by 4 bases and the J gene end by 4 bases; junction bases not matched to a gene: 4. Germline V CDR1 and CDR2: SQVTM, ANQGSEA. The CDR3 is 14 residues long. CDR3 protein: CSVGTGAATGELFF. DNA for the CDR3: TGCAGCGTTGGGACAGGGGCGGCCACCGGGGAGCTGTTTTTT.

The chain employs TRBV7-9 and TRBJ2-7; a weak D match, TRBD1 (5 bases). Germline CDR1 reads SEHNR; CDR2 reads FQNEAQ (reference sequence). The CDR3 loop spans 12 amino acids. Trimming shortened V by 4 bases and J by 5 bases, and 9 bases separated the two germline ends. Here the CDR3 reads CASSSRAHEQYV. The DNA for the CDR3 is TGTGCCAGCAGCTCCAGGGCCCACGAGCAGTACGTC.

V gene TRBV2 combines with J gene TRBJ2-3; tentatively, D is TRBD2 (5 bases). The CDR3 contains 11 residues. Germline V gene data show CDR1 as SNHLY and CDR2 as FYNNEI. V lost 11 bases and J lost 5, with 11 bases in between. The CDR3 here is CAYAGGDTQYF. The CDR3 DNA is TGTGCCTATGCGGGCGGAGATACGCAGTATTTT.

CDR3 coding DNA: TGTGCCACCAGTGATTTCAGGACAGGGGGCGCGAATGGCTACACCTTC. Translated: CATSDFRTGGANGYTF. The chain uses TRBV24-1 and TRBJ1-2; 11 bases map to TRBD1. The germline V gene encodes CDR1 KGHDR and CDR2 SFDVKD. The junction had 6 bases not matched to a gene; V was cut back by 1 base and J by 6 bases. The CDR3 has 16 amino acids.

V gene TRBV7-8 combines with J gene TRBJ2-7; perhaps TRBD2 as D (6 bases). CDR1 SGHVS and CDR2 FQNEAQ come from the germline V gene. V shed 0 bases and J shed 3 bases, with 6 bases lying between them. This CDR3 region has 13 residues. CDR3 amino acids: CASSLAEGYEQYV. The CDR3 coding sequence is TGTGCCAGCAGCTTAGCGGAGGGCTACGAGCAGTACGTC.